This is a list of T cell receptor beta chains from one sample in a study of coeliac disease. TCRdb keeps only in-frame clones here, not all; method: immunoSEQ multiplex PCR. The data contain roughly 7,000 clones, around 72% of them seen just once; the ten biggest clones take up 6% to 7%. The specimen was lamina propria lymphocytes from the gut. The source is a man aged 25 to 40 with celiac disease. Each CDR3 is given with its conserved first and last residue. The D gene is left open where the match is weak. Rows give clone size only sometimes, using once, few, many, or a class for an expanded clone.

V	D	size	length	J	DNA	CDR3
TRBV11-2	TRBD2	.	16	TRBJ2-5	TGTGCCAGCAGCTTATTAGCTGGCGGGAGAGGTGAGACCCAGTACTTC	CASSLLAGGRGETQYF
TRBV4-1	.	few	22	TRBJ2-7	TGCGCCAGCAGCCAAGGTGAGACGGGGGTGACCCGCTCCCTGAAACTTAAGTACGAGCAGTACTTC	CASSQGETGVTRSLKLKYEQYF
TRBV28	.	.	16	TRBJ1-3	TGTGCCAGCAGTCTCTTACAGGGAACTACTGGAAACACCATATATTTT	CASSLLQGTTGNTIYF
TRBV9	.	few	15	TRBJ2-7	TGTGCCAGCAGCGTAGAGCCCTCGGGGAGTTACGAGCAGTACTTC	CASSVEPSGSYEQYF
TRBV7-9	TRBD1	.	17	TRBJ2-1	TGTGCCAGCAGCCTAGACAGGGGGCACTTGCCTTACAATGAGCAGTTCTTC	CASSLDRGHLPYNEQFF
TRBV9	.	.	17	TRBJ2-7	TGTGCCAGCAGCCCGGGGCCGTCGGGGGACCCTGCCCCCGAGCAGTACTTC	CASSPGPSGDPAPEQYF
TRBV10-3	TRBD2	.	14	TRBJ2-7	TGTGCCATCAGACGAGCGGGAGTAGTTTACGAGCAGTACTTC	CAIRRAGVVYEQYF
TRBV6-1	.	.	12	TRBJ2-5	TGTGCCAGCAAACACGACCAAGAGACCCAGTACTTC	CASKHDQETQYF
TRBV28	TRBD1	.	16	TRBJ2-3	TGTGCCAGCAGACCCGGACAGGGCAGGAGCACAGATACGCAGTATTTT	CASRPGQGRSTDTQYF
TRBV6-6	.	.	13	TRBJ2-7	TGTGCCAGCAGTTACCCCACAGGTTACGAGCAGTACTTC	CASSYPTGYEQYF
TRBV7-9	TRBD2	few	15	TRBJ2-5	TGTGCCAGCAGCCTTAGCGGGAAAGGCCAAGAGACCCAGTACTTC	CASSLSGKGQETQYF
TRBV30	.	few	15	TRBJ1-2	TGTGCCTGGGGTAACCGGGGGTCCCCCGCCTATGGCTACACCTTC	CAWGNRGSPAYGYTF
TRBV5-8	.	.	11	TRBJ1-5	TGTGCCAGCAGCTTGTACAAGCCCCAGCATTTT	CASSLYKPQHF
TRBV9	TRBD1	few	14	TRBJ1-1	TGTGCCAGCAGCGCGCTTACAGGGGAGGCTGAAGCTTTCTTT	CASSALTGEAEAFF
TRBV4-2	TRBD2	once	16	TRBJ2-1	TGTGCCAGCAGCCGAATGACTAGCGGATTTGATCATGAGCAGTTCTTC	CASSRMTSGFDHEQFF
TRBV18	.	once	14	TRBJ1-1	TGTGCCAGCTCACCCCTTTTGGGGAGCACTGAAGCTTTCTTT	CASSPLLGSTEAFF
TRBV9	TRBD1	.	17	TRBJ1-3	TGTGCCAGCAGCGTAGATATACAGGGGGCAGGAGGAAACACCATATATTTT	CASSVDIQGAGGNTIYF
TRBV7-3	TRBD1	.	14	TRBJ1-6	TGTGCCAGCAGCTCCGGGACAGAGGGTTCACCCCTCCACTTT	CASSSGTEGSPLHF
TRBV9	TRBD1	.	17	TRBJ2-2	TGTGCCAGCAGCGTAGGCATGACAGGGACGAACACCGGGGAGCTGTTTTTT	CASSVGMTGTNTGELFF
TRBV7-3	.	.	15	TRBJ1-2	TGTGCCAGCAGCACCTACGGGGATTCTAATAGTGGCTACACCTTC	CASSTYGDSNSGYTF
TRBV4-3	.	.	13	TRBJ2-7	TGCGCCAGCAGCCAAGCTCAGGGCGGCGAGCAGTACTTC	CASSQAQGGEQYF
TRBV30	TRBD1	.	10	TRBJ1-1	TGTGGGACAGGGAACACTAAAGCTTTCTTT	CGTGNTKAFF
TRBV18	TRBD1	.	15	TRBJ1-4	TGTGCCAGCTCACCGGGGACAGGTTCTAATGAAAAACTGTTTTTT	CASSPGTGSNEKLFF
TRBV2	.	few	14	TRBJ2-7	TGTGCCAGCAGCCTTGCGGGCCAGCCCTACGAGCAGTACTTC	CASSLAGQPYEQYF
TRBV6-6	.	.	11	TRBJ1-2	TGTGCCAGCGGGGGCTCTGAGGGCTACACCTTC	CASGGSEGYTF
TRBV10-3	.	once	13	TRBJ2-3	TGTGCCATCGGACTTACTAGCACAGATACGCAGTATTTT	CAIGLTSTDTQYF
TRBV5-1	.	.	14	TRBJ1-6	TGCGCCAGCAGCTTACAGGGCTATAATTCACCCCTCCACTTT	CASSLQGYNSPLHF
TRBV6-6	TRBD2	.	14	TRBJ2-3	TGTGCCAGCAGTTACGGGACTAGCGGAGATACGCAGTATTTT	CASSYGTSGDTQYF
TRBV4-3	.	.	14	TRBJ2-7	TGCGCCAGCAGCCAAGAGCCGGGAGCCTACGAGCAGTACTTC	CASSQEPGAYEQYF
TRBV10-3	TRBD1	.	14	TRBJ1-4	TGTGCCATCAACCGAGGGGGCCCGAATGAAAAACTGTTTTTT	CAINRGGPNEKLFF
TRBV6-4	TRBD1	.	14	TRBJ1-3	TGTGCCGACGGACAGGGGAGCTCTGGAAACACCATATATTTT	CADGQGSSGNTIYF
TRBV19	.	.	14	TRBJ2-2	TGTGCCAGTAGTATCCCCGGGGGTGCCGGGGAGCTGTTTTTT	CASSIPGGAGELFF
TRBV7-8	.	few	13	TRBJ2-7	TGTGCCAGCAATCTGGCCGGGACCTACGAGCAGTACTTC	CASNLAGTYEQYF
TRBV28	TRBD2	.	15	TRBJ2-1	TGTGCCAGCAGTGGGACGGGACTAGCGGGAGCCCTCCTATTCTTC	CASSGTGLAGALLFF
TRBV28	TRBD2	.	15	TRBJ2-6	TGTGCCAGCAGTTCTGGTGCGGGGGGAGCCAACGTCCTGACTTTC	CASSSGAGGANVLTF